A selection of T cell receptor beta chains follows, all from one sample in a study of Graves' ophthalmopathy and Graves' hyperthyroidism. Via MiXCR, TCRdb re-called the multiplex PCR reads, giving one row per CDR3 protein. The data show some 390,000 distinct CDR3 sequences, 15% to 20% seen once. Sequenced input: peripheral blood. Receptor source: a woman younger than 30 with Graves' ophthalmopathy. The CDR3 runs from the conserved cysteine through the conserved F or W. A D gene is named only where the DNA matches it firmly. Clone size, where shown, is once, few, many, or a class for clones that have expanded.

j_call | d_call | clone_size | v_call | cdr3_aa | cdr3_nt
TRBJ1-1 | NA | many | TRBV4-3 | CASSQEFGSTEAFF | TGCGCCAGCAGCCAGGAATTTGGAAGCACTGAAGCTTTCTTT
TRBJ1-2 | NA | many | TRBV30 | CAWSVRGGNGYTF | TGTGCCTGGAGTGTACGGGGTGGGAATGGCTACACCTTC
TRBJ2-5 | TRBD2 | many | TRBV7-2 | CASSLGGGGTQYF | TGTGCCAGCAGCTTAGGGGGGGGTGGGACCCAGTACTTC
TRBJ1-1 | NA | many | TRBV29-1 | CSVGSGLNTEAFF | TGCAGCGTGGGTTCGGGCCTTAACACTGAAGCTTTCTTT
TRBJ2-5 | NA | many | TRBV20-1 | CSASPSAQETQYF | TGCAGTGCTAGCCCTAGCGCACAAGAGACCCAGTACTTC
TRBJ2-7 | TRBD1 | many | TRBV28 | CASSWGQGDSYEQYF | TGTGCCAGCAGTTGGGGACAGGGGGACTCCTACGAGCAGTACTTC
TRBJ1-5 | TRBD1 | many | TRBV2 | CASILNRGNQPQHF | TGTGCCAGCATCCTCAACAGGGGTAATCAGCCCCAGCATTTT
TRBJ2-5 | TRBD1 | many | TRBV4-1 | CASSSPGTAQETQYF | TGCGCCAGCAGCTCACCCGGGACAGCACAAGAGACCCAGTACTTC
TRBJ2-7 | TRBD1 | NA | TRBV29-1 | CSATRQGPYEQYF | TGCAGCGCAACCCGACAGGGGCCCTACGAGCAGTACTTC
TRBJ2-4 | NA | many | TRBV7-9 | CASSIGGTIKNIQYF | TGTGCCAGCAGCATAGGTGGAACGATCAAAAACATTCAGTACTTC
TRBJ1-1 | NA | many | TRBV6-2/TRBV6-3 | CASRRLGGLMNTEAFF | TGTGCCAGCAGGCGGTTGGGCGGACTTATGAACACTGAAGCTTTCTTT
TRBJ2-7 | TRBD1 | few | TRBV24-1 | CATSDPGQGEQYF | TGTGCCACCAGTGATCCGGGACAGGGGGAGCAGTACTTC
TRBJ2-7 | TRBD2 | few | TRBV12-3/TRBV12-4 | CASSSGTSGTHEQYF | TGTGCCAGCAGTTCGGGGACTAGCGGGACCCACGAGCAGTACTTC
TRBJ2-7 | TRBD1 | many | TRBV28 | CASSLRAGGIYEQYF | TGTGCCAGCAGTCTCCGGGCAGGGGGCATCTACGAGCAGTACTTC
TRBJ2-7 | TRBD2 | many | TRBV18 | CASSRGTSRSEQYF | TGTGCCAGCTCCCGCGGGACTAGTCGTTCCGAGCAGTACTTC
TRBJ1-2 | NA | many | TRBV4-3 | CASSQAGVGYTF | TGCGCCAGCAGCCAAGCAGGGGTGGGCTACACCTTC
TRBJ1-1 | NA | many | TRBV19 | CASTLTAGMNTEAFF | TGTGCCAGTACCCTAACCGCCGGGATGAACACTGAAGCTTTCTTT
TRBJ1-1 | NA | NA | TRBV12-3/TRBV12-4 | CASSFIVGNTEAFF | TGTGCCAGCAGTTTCATAGTTGGGAACACTGAAGCTTTCTTT
TRBJ1-6 | NA | many | TRBV7-2 | CASSVGGRAANSPLHF | TGTGCCAGCAGCGTAGGGGGACGGGCCGCTAATTCACCCCTCCACTTT
TRBJ2-7 | TRBD2 | many | TRBV11-2 | CASSLDGWTSGSFDWPHEQYF | TGTGCCAGCAGCTTAGACGGATGGACTAGCGGGAGCTTCGATTGGCCCCACGAGCAGTACTTC
TRBJ1-1 | NA | many | TRBV6-5 | CASSYGPITEAFF | TGTGCCAGCAGTTACGGCCCGATCACTGAAGCTTTCTTT
TRBJ2-7 | TRBD1 | once | TRBV6-5 | CASSYRGQSYEQYF | TGTGCCAGCAGTTACAGGGGACAGAGCTACGAGCAGTACTTC
TRBJ2-7 | NA | many | TRBV27 | CASSPTPPGKQYF | TGTGCCAGCAGCCCAACGCCCCCGGGTAAGCAGTACTTC
TRBJ1-1 | NA | NA | TRBV27 | CASSLQKRDTEAFF | TGTGCCAGCAGTTTACAGAAAAGGGATACTGAAGCTTTCTTT
TRBJ2-5 | TRBD1 | NA | TRBV20-1 | CSARGWLDRLDQETQYF | TGCAGTGCTAGAGGGTGGCTGGACAGGTTGGACCAAGAGACCCAGTACTTC
TRBJ2-7 | TRBD2 | many | TRBV3-1 | CASSEGLARNEQYF | TGTGCCAGCAGCGAAGGACTAGCGCGCAACGAGCAGTACTTC
TRBJ1-1 | NA | many | TRBV30 | CAWSVRDTEAFF | TGTGCCTGGAGTGTACGGGACACTGAAGCTTTCTTT
TRBJ2-6 | NA | few | TRBV5-1 | CASSFGVKAGANVLTF | TGCGCCAGCAGCTTCGGGGTTAAGGCTGGGGCCAACGTCCTGACTTTC
TRBJ2-7 | TRBD2 | NA | TRBV6-1 | CASSERLGGSGSYEQYF | TGTGCCAGCAGTGAAAGGTTGGGTGGTAGCGGGAGCTACGAGCAGTACTTC
TRBJ2-7 | TRBD1 | many | TRBV27 | CASTGAGQGFYEQYF | TGTGCCAGTACGGGGGCCGGACAGGGATTCTACGAGCAGTACTTC
TRBJ2-7 | NA | many | TRBV5-1 | CASAGWGHGSYEQYF | TGCGCCAGCGCCGGGTGGGGCCACGGTTCCTACGAGCAGTACTTC
TRBJ2-5 | TRBD1 | many | TRBV7-3 | CASSWTTGLQETQYF | TGTGCCAGCAGCTGGACGACAGGGCTACAAGAGACCCAGTACTTC
TRBJ2-7 | NA | many | TRBV6-5 | CASSTVGQAYEQYF | TGTGCCAGCAGCACAGTGGGGCAGGCCTACGAGCAGTACTTC
TRBJ2-4 | TRBD1 | many | TRBV28 | CASSYRGRAIQYF | TGTGCCAGCAGTTACAGGGGGCGAGCCATTCAGTACTTC
TRBJ1-6 | NA | many | TRBV7-3 | CASSLQGRNSPLHF | TGTGCCAGCAGCTTACAGGGGCGCAATTCACCCCTCCACTTT
TRBJ2-7 | NA | many | TRBV6-2/TRBV6-3 | CASSYSQRSTYEQYF | TGTGCCAGCAGTTACTCCCAGAGGAGTACCTACGAGCAGTACTTC
TRBJ1-1 | NA | many | TRBV7-8 | CASSLRVFMNTEAFF | TGTGCCAGCAGCTTAAGGGTTTTTATGAACACTGAAGCTTTCTTT
TRBJ1-5 | TRBD1 | many | TRBV7-2 | CASSVQGVSQPQHF | TGTGCCAGCAGCGTACAGGGGGTGAGTCAGCCCCAGCATTTT
TRBJ2-6 | NA | many | TRBV5-1 | CASSLGQGGSPSGANVLTF | TGCGCCAGCAGCTTGGGACAGGGAGGTAGCCCCTCTGGGGCCAACGTCCTGACTTTC
TRBJ2-5 | TRBD2 | NA | TRBV11-2 | CASSLVAGRVRETQYF | TGTGCCAGCAGCTTAGTAGCGGGAAGGGTCCGGGAGACCCAGTACTTC
TRBJ2-4 | TRBD2 | many | TRBV10-3 | CAISGTSGFRAKNIQYF | TGTGCCATCAGTGGGACTAGCGGCTTCCGAGCCAAAAACATTCAGTACTTC
TRBJ2-7 | TRBD1 | many | TRBV29-1 | CSVVTGQGSYEQYF | TGCAGCGTTGTTACAGGACAGGGGTCCTACGAGCAGTACTTC
TRBJ2-5 | NA | few | TRBV7-2 | CASSVLGTQYF | TGTGCCAGCAGCGTGCTAGGGACCCAGTACTTC
TRBJ2-7 | TRBD2 | many | TRBV7-2 | CASSRIPGTSGYEQYF | TGTGCCAGCAGCCGCATCCCCGGGACTAGCGGCTACGAGCAGTACTTC
TRBJ1-6 | TRBD1 | many | TRBV3-1 | CASSQPRQGLSPLHF | TGTGCCAGCAGCCAACCTCGACAGGGACTTTCACCCCTCCACTTT
TRBJ1-1 | NA | many | TRBV27 | CASTLPPAFF | TGTGCCAGCACTCTTCCCCCGGCTTTCTTT
TRBJ2-4 | NA | many | TRBV10-2 | CASSGGQGSIRGTKNIQYF | TGCGCCAGCAGTGGAGGGCAGGGGTCCATCCGCGGGACCAAAAACATTCAGTACTTC
TRBJ1-5 | NA | many | TRBV30 | CAWSSTGKGYSNQPQHF | TGTGCCTGGAGTTCTACAGGGAAAGGGTATAGCAATCAGCCCCAGCATTTT
TRBJ1-5 | NA | many | TRBV2 | CASSEDRAFSNQPQHF | TGTGCCAGCAGTGAAGATCGGGCCTTTAGCAATCAGCCCCAGCATTTT
TRBJ2-5 | NA | NA | TRBV11-2 | CASSLDQGRVATQYF | TGTGCCAGCAGCTTAGATCAAGGCAGGGTGGCGACCCAGTACTTC
TRBJ1-2 | TRBD1 | NA | TRBV27 | CASRNRGNYGYTF | TGTGCCAGCAGAAACAGGGGCAACTATGGCTACACCTTC
TRBJ2-7 | TRBD2 | many | TRBV6-5 | CASSYSGGFPYYEQYF | TGTGCCAGCAGTTACTCCGGGGGGTTCCCCTACTACGAGCAGTACTTC
TRBJ2-7 | TRBD2 | many | TRBV27 | CASCSYLAGSYEQYF | TGTGCCAGCTGCTCCTATTTAGCGGGGAGCTACGAGCAGTACTTC
TRBJ2-7 | NA | few | TRBV5-5 | CASSSRATVEVYEQYF | TGTGCCAGCAGCTCGAGGGCTACAGTAGAGGTCTACGAGCAGTACTTC
TRBJ1-1 | NA | many | TRBV12-5 | CASGSERVGEAFF | TGTGCTAGTGGGTCAGAGAGGGTTGGTGAAGCTTTCTTT
TRBJ2-7 | NA | many | TRBV9 | CASSVGAVGYEQYF | TGTGCCAGCAGCGTAGGGGCAGTTGGGTACGAGCAGTACTTC